A selection of T cell receptor beta chains follows, all from one sample in a study of cytomegalovirus exposure and HLA in healthy donors. Profiled with immunoSEQ multiplex PCR; TCRdb holds only in-frame clones, not every one. The top ten hold over 10% of the sample, which has roughly 120,000 clones, under 80% seen once. The sequenced sample consisted of PBMCs. The origin of the receptors is a woman aged 55-69 years in good health and CMV-seropositive. The CDR3 runs from the conserved cysteine through the conserved F or W. Fields, in order: CDR3 DNA, CDR3 protein, clone size, J gene, V gene, D gene. D genes are given only for firm matches. Size is stated for part of the rows, as once, few or many counts, or as a class when the clone is expanded.

DNA: TGCGCCAGCAGCTTGGAACCCCGGGACAGGGGTTGGTACGAGCAGTACTTC
CDR3: CASSLEPRDRGWYEQYF
size: -
J: TRBJ2-7
V: TRBV5-1
D: TRBD1

DNA: TGCGCCAGCAGCCCCCTACAGGGAATCACCGGGGAGCTGTTTTTT
CDR3: CASSPLQGITGELFF
size: once
J: TRBJ2-2
V: TRBV5-1
D: -

DNA: TGTGCCAGCAGTTACCGGAGACCCACAAATACGCAGTATTTT
CDR3: CASSYRRPTNTQYF
size: once
J: TRBJ2-3
V: TRBV6-5
D: -

DNA: TGTGCCAGCAGCCCCGGTTGGACTACTTACAATGAGCAGTTCTTC
CDR3: CASSPGWTTYNEQFF
size: -
J: TRBJ2-1
V: TRBV7-2
D: -

DNA: TGTGCCAGCACCCCCGACCGGGGCACTGAAGCTTTCTTT
CDR3: CASTPDRGTEAFF
size: -
J: TRBJ1-1
V: TRBV6-5
D: -

DNA: TGTGCCGGAAAGGGGCAGGGCGATCAGCCCCAGCATTTT
CDR3: CAGKGQGDQPQHF
size: once
J: TRBJ1-5
V: TRBV2
D: -

DNA: TGTGCCAGCAGCCCAATAGCGCCAGATACGCAGTATTTT
CDR3: CASSPIAPDTQYF
size: -
J: TRBJ2-3
V: TRBV5-4
D: -

DNA: TGTGCCAGCAGTCGGACTAGCGGGAGCTACGAGCAGTACTTC
CDR3: CASSRTSGSYEQYF
size: once
J: TRBJ2-7
V: TRBV27
D: TRBD2

DNA: TGTGCCAGCAGTCGAGACAGTAACTATGGCTACACCTTC
CDR3: CASSRDSNYGYTF
size: -
J: TRBJ1-2
V: TRBV6-5
D: -

DNA: TGTGCCAGCAGCGTAGAGGCAGGGAACACTGAAGCTTTCTTT
CDR3: CASSVEAGNTEAFF
size: -
J: TRBJ1-1
V: TRBV9
D: -

DNA: TGCGCCAGCAGCCAAGACGGGATGACGGAGACCCAGTACTTC
CDR3: CASSQDGMTETQYF
size: -
J: TRBJ2-5
V: TRBV4-1
D: -

DNA: -
CDR3: CASSQDVGTGSYEQCF
size: -
J: TRBJ2-7
V: TRBV4-3
D: -

DNA: TGTGCCAGCAGCGTAGGAAGTGGGAGCGGGAGTAGTCAGTACTTC
CDR3: CASSVGSGSGSSQYF
size: -
J: TRBJ2-7
V: TRBV9
D: TRBD2

DNA: TGTGCCAGCATATCCGGGGGGAGCTCCTACGAGCAGTACTTC
CDR3: CASISGGSSYEQYF
size: -
J: TRBJ2-7
V: TRBV28
D: TRBD2

DNA: TGTGCCAGCTCACCACTACAGGGATACACCTTC
CDR3: CASSPLQGYTF
size: -
J: TRBJ1-2
V: TRBV18
D: -

DNA: TGTGCCAGCAGACAGGGGACTAACTATGGCTACACCTTC
CDR3: CASRQGTNYGYTF
size: -
J: TRBJ1-2
V: TRBV6-1
D: TRBD1

DNA: TGTGCCAGCAGCTGGGGACAGGATATTTTCTACAATGAGCAGTTCTTC
CDR3: CASSWGQDIFYNEQFF
size: -
J: TRBJ2-1
V: TRBV5-5
D: TRBD1

DNA: TGTGCCAGCAGAGGACCAGGGGGCGACTATGGCTACACCTTC
CDR3: CASRGPGGDYGYTF
size: -
J: TRBJ1-2
V: TRBV2
D: TRBD1

DNA: TGTGCCACCAGCAAACGACTAGCGGGAGTAAATGAGCAGTTCTTC
CDR3: CATSKRLAGVNEQFF
size: once
J: TRBJ2-1
V: TRBV15
D: TRBD2

DNA: TGCGCCAGCAGCGGTCGGCTAGCGGGACCCAATGAGCAGTTCTTC
CDR3: CASSGRLAGPNEQFF
size: -
J: TRBJ2-1
V: TRBV5-1
D: TRBD2

DNA: TGTGCCAGTAGTCCTGGAGGGGAGAGTCAGCCCCAGCATTTT
CDR3: CASSPGGESQPQHF
size: -
J: TRBJ1-5
V: TRBV19
D: -

DNA: TGCGCCAGCAGCTTTACAGCGGACGAGCAGTACTTC
CDR3: CASSFTADEQYF
size: -
J: TRBJ2-7
V: TRBV5-1
D: -

DNA: TGTGCCAGCAGTCCACGACAGGGGAGGGGGGAAAAACTGTTTTTT
CDR3: CASSPRQGRGEKLFF
size: -
J: TRBJ1-4
V: TRBV2
D: TRBD1

DNA: TGTGCCAGCAGTGCATCAGGGTTCAATTCACCCCTTCACTTT
CDR3: CASSASGFNSPLHF
size: -
J: TRBJ1-6
V: TRBV6-5
D: -

DNA: TGTGCCAGCAGCTTAGGGCAGGGGCGGAATAGTCAGCCCCAGCATTTT
CDR3: CASSLGQGRNSQPQHF
size: -
J: TRBJ1-5
V: TRBV7-2
D: -

DNA: TGTGCCAGCAGCCCCCTAGAGGGTTTGGCCAGGGGGCTCTGGGGAGAGCAGTACTTC
CDR3: CASSPLEGLARGLWGEQYF
size: -
J: TRBJ2-7
V: TRBV7-9
D: TRBD1

DNA: TGTGCCAGCAGACACGACAGGGGGCTCTTAAGCACAGATACGCAGTATTTT
CDR3: CASRHDRGLLSTDTQYF
size: -
J: TRBJ2-3
V: TRBV5-6
D: TRBD1

DNA: TGTGCCAGCAGCGAATATACAGGGGATGAGACCCAGTACTTC
CDR3: CASSEYTGDETQYF
size: -
J: TRBJ2-5
V: TRBV11-2
D: TRBD1

DNA: TGTGCCAGCAGCTTAACGAACGAACCCGGGACAGCGAACGGCTACACCTTC
CDR3: CASSLTNEPGTANGYTF
size: -
J: TRBJ1-2
V: TRBV7-3
D: TRBD1

DNA: TGTGCCAGTGCCAGAGACAGGCTGTCTGAAGCTTTCTTT
CDR3: CASARDRLSEAFF
size: -
J: TRBJ1-1
V: TRBV19
D: -

DNA: TGTGCCAGCAGGAGAAGGGGCGCGACTGAAGCTTTCTTT
CDR3: CASRRRGATEAFF
size: -
J: TRBJ1-1
V: TRBV5-6
D: -

DNA: TGTGCCAGCAGCACGGGGAGGTTATCGGGTGAGCAGTACTTC
CDR3: CASSTGRLSGEQYF
size: once
J: TRBJ2-7
V: TRBV6-5
D: -

DNA: TGTGCCAGCAGTGAATGGGCGACAAATCAGCCCCAGCATTTT
CDR3: CASSEWATNQPQHF
size: -
J: TRBJ1-5
V: TRBV6-1
D: -

DNA: TGTGCCAGCAGCTCACGTCAGGGGGGCGTTGGGTGGACCTACGAGCAGTACTTC
CDR3: CASSSRQGGVGWTYEQYF
size: -
J: TRBJ2-7
V: TRBV7-2
D: -

DNA: TGCAGCGTCGGTGAGGGATCCTATGGCTACACCTTC
CDR3: CSVGEGSYGYTF
size: -
J: TRBJ1-2
V: TRBV29-1
D: -

DNA: TGTGCCAGCAGTTACTCCCCCGACGGGTACAATGAGCAGTTCTTC
CDR3: CASSYSPDGYNEQFF
size: once
J: TRBJ2-1
V: TRBV6-5
D: -

DNA: TGCGCCAGCAGCCCAACCAGGGGTGGTGGAAACACCATATATTTT
CDR3: CASSPTRGGGNTIYF
size: few
J: TRBJ1-3
V: TRBV5-1
D: -

DNA: TGTGCCAGTAGTATCGGAGGGTTCGGCGGCTACACCTTC
CDR3: CASSIGGFGGYTF
size: -
J: TRBJ1-2
V: TRBV19
D: -

DNA: TGTGCCAGCAGCCGTGGACAGGCCTATGGCTACACCTTC
CDR3: CASSRGQAYGYTF
size: -
J: TRBJ1-2
V: TRBV4-2
D: TRBD1

DNA: TGTGCCAGAAGCTTGTCCCGGGTCCCCGGGGAGCTGTTTTTT
CDR3: CARSLSRVPGELFF
size: -
J: TRBJ2-2
V: TRBV5-3
D: -

DNA: TGTGCCAGCAGCTCGGGACAGACCTACAATGAGCAGTTCTTC
CDR3: CASSSGQTYNEQFF
size: -
J: TRBJ2-1
V: TRBV11-2
D: TRBD1

DNA: TGTGCCAGTAGTCCTCAGACAGGACCCCTCCACTTT
CDR3: CASSPQTGPLHF
size: -
J: TRBJ1-6
V: TRBV19
D: -

DNA: TGTGCCAGCAGTCAGGGGGGCCTCGGAGAGACCCAGTACTTC
CDR3: CASSQGGLGETQYF
size: once
J: TRBJ2-5
V: TRBV7-3
D: -

DNA: TGTGCCAGCAGAAAGAGATGGGACTTCCTTAATCAGCCCCAGCATTTT
CDR3: CASRKRWDFLNQPQHF
size: -
J: TRBJ1-5
V: TRBV27
D: -

DNA: TGTGCCAGCAGCTTAGTACTAGCGGGGGCACCCGGGGAGCTGTTTTTT
CDR3: CASSLVLAGAPGELFF
size: few
J: TRBJ2-2
V: TRBV7-8
D: TRBD2

DNA: TGCGCCAGCAGCTTGACAGGGCCGGGGAACACTGAAGCTTTCTTT
CDR3: CASSLTGPGNTEAFF
size: -
J: TRBJ1-1
V: TRBV5-1
D: -

DNA: TGTGCCAGCAGCTTAGGCAAGGGGGCAGGCACTGAAGCTTTCTTT
CDR3: CASSLGKGAGTEAFF
size: once
J: TRBJ1-1
V: TRBV7-6
D: TRBD1

DNA: TGTGCCAGCAGCTTAGGGGAGGGGATAAGCTCCTACAATGAGCAGTTCTTC
CDR3: CASSLGEGISSYNEQFF
size: few
J: TRBJ2-1
V: TRBV7-9
D: TRBD2

DNA: TGTGCCAGCAGCCCAGGAGGGGTCTACGAGCAGTACTTC
CDR3: CASSPGGVYEQYF
size: -
J: TRBJ2-7
V: TRBV27
D: -

DNA: TGCGCCAGCAGCCCAACGAGGGTGAATGAGCAGTTCTTC
CDR3: CASSPTRVNEQFF
size: -
J: TRBJ2-1
V: TRBV5-1
D: -

DNA: TGTGCTAGTGGTAAATCAGGGGCTGGAAACACCATATATTTT
CDR3: CASGKSGAGNTIYF
size: few
J: TRBJ1-3
V: TRBV12-5
D: -

DNA: TGCGCCAGCAGCCAAGATACGGAGCGGGGGGGCGTTGAGCAGTTCTTC
CDR3: CASSQDTERGGVEQFF
size: -
J: TRBJ2-1
V: TRBV4-1
D: TRBD2

DNA: TGTGCCAGCAGTGAAGCCCTAGTTGGTCAGCCCCAGCATTTT
CDR3: CASSEALVGQPQHF
size: once
J: TRBJ1-5
V: TRBV2
D: -

DNA: TGTGCCAGCAGCTCCGCAGGGGGAGATAACTATGGCTACACCTTC
CDR3: CASSSAGGDNYGYTF
size: few
J: TRBJ1-2
V: TRBV5-5
D: TRBD1

DNA: TGTGCCACCAGCAGTGCAGTCGGGAGAAGGGACGAGCAGTACTTC
CDR3: CATSSAVGRRDEQYF
size: -
J: TRBJ2-7
V: TRBV15
D: -

DNA: TGTGCCAGCAGTTACCCAAGAGCGGGAGGTTACAATGAGCAGTTCTTC
CDR3: CASSYPRAGGYNEQFF
size: -
J: TRBJ2-1
V: TRBV6-5
D: TRBD2

DNA: TGTGCCAGCAGTTACTCAAGCGGGCGGACAGATACGCAGTATTTT
CDR3: CASSYSSGRTDTQYF
size: -
J: TRBJ2-3
V: TRBV6-5
D: -

DNA: TGTGCCAGCAGCAAGGGCATGCAGGGGGATACAGATACGCAGTATTTT
CDR3: CASSKGMQGDTDTQYF
size: -
J: TRBJ2-3
V: TRBV6-4
D: TRBD1